The clone carrying this T cell receptor (beta chain) showed up just a few times. This sample stems from a study of Ad26.COV2.S vaccination and SARS-CoV-2 variants. The assay was immunoSEQ multiplex PCR, and TCRdb's table has in-frame clones only and misses some. The sample lists 300,000 to 350,000 clones; about 86% were seen once. As for treatment: approximately 18 received Ad26.COV2.S at low or high dose, single or two shots; 5 received placebo; per-sample allocation not given. Vaccine and placebo recipients were sampled on day 63 after the first injection. The germline V gene encodes CDR1 ENHRY and CDR2 SYGVKD. The V and J ends lost 3 bases and 1 base respectively, with 9 bases between them. CDR3 length: 15 residues.

This clonotype originated in a person between 18 and 65 years old who received the Ad26.COV2.S COVID-19 vaccine or a placebo. The material sequenced was peripheral blood, taken in a trial of Ad26.COV2.S vaccine versus placebo. This chain connects TRBV10-3 to TRBJ2-2; D is perhaps TRBD1 (5 bases). In nucleotides, the CDR3 is TGTGCCATCAGTGATGAGACAGTGAACACCGGGGAGCTGTTTTTT. Translation gives CAISDETVNTGELFF.